These 13 T cell receptor beta chains were all obtained from the same sample, sequenced in a study of T-cell reconstitution after alpha-beta-depleted transplantation in children. Unique molecular identifiers tagged the TCRbeta library. TCRdb redid the calling of the PCR reads with MiXCR, one entry per CDR3 protein. The sample carries roughly 120,000 distinct CDR3 sequences, roughly 24% recorded once. The sequencing here drew on PBMCs, mostly from graft donor cells, taken 180 days after TCRalphabeta/CD19-depleted stem cell transplant. These receptors were obtained from a male patient between 2 and 10 years old who had a stem cell transplant for chronic granulomatous disease, so the T cells may come from the graft donor.

This clonotype showed up just a few times. The chain employs TRBV7-9 and TRBJ2-1; D may be TRBD1 or TRBD2 (5 bases each). Per the germline V gene, CDR1 is SEHNR and CDR2 is FQNEAQ (reference sequence). CDR3 size: 15 residues. V was trimmed by 5 bases and J by 2 bases, leaving 13 bases between them. CDR3 sequence (DNA): TGTGCCAGCAGCCCCTCCGGGGCCCCCTACAATGAGCAGTTCTTC. This translates into CASSPSGAPYNEQFF.

The chain uses TRBV5-1 and TRBJ2-1, with 9 bases aligning to TRBD2. This CDR3 region has 15 residues. The V gene's germline CDR1 is SGHRS and CDR2 YFSETQ. Trimming removed 2 bases from V and 5 bases from J; junction bases left unmatched: 5. The DNA for the CDR3 is TGCGCCAGCAGCTTCACTAGCGGGCCGAACAATGAGCAGTTCTTC. This sequence encodes CASSFTSGPNNEQFF.

This clonotype showed up just a few times. The chain recombines TRBV5-1 with TRBJ2-7; D unresolved. Germline V gene data show CDR1 as SGHRS and CDR2 as YFSETQ. The CDR3 has 14 amino acids. V was trimmed by 0 bases and J by 1 base, leaving 8 bases between them. CDR3 coding DNA: TGCGCCAGCAGCTTGGTGGGCACATCCTACGAGCAGTACTTC. This encodes CASSLVGTSYEQYF. The full variable domain, its missing parts supplied by reference TRBV5-1 and TRBJ2-7, is KAGVTQTPRYLIKTRGQQVTLSCSPISGHRSVSWYQQTPGQGLQFLFEYFSETQRNKGNFPGRFSGRQFSNSRSEMNVSTLELGDSALYLCASSLVGTSYEQYFGPGTRLTVT.

J is TRBJ2-3 and V is TRBV3-1; 10 bases are a match to TRBD2. Trimming took 0 bases from V and 1 from J; bases not matched to a gene: 1. Per germline, CDR1 LGHDT and CDR2 YNNKEL (reference sequence). The CDR3 has 16 residues. The CDR3, as DNA: TGTGCCAGCAGCCAAGAGCTAGCGGGAGGCACAGATACGCAGTATTTT. Translating gives CASSQELAGGTDTQYF.

This clonotype appeared many times. V usage is TRBV5-1 and J usage is TRBJ1-1, with D uncertain. The CDR3 runs to 15 residues. Trimming took 4 bases from V and 1 from J, leaving 14 bases between them. Germline V lookup: CDR1 SGHRS, CDR2 YFSETQ. Here the CDR3 DNA reads TGCGCCAGCAGCCCCCAGGTCCTAAGGAACACTGAAGCTTTCTTT. Amino acids: CASSPQVLRNTEAFF. Together with reference TRBV5-1 and TRBJ1-1, the CDR3 gives the full variable domain: KAGVTQTPRYLIKTRGQQVTLSCSPISGHRSVSWYQQTPGQGLQFLFEYFSETQRNKGNFPGRFSGRQFSNSRSEMNVSTLELGDSALYLCASSPQVLRNTEAFFGQGTRLTVV.

V usage is TRBV7-6 and J usage is TRBJ1-3; no reliable D call. Trimming stripped 5 bases from V and 0 bases from J, with 8 bases between. Germline V gene data show CDR1 as SGHVS and CDR2 as FNYEAQ. This CDR3 has 14 residues. The chain's CDR3 is CASSGLYSGNTIYF. The CDR3 nucleotides are TGTGCCAGCAGCGGACTCTACTCTGGAAACACCATATATTTT. The full variable domain, rest sourced from reference TRBV7-6 and TRBJ1-3, is GAGVSQSPRYKVTKRGQDVALRCDPISGHVSLYWYRQALGQGPEFLTYFNYEAQQDKSGLPNDRFSAERPEGSISTLTIQRTEQRDSAMYRCASSGLYSGNTIYFGEGSWLTVV.

This clonotype was picked up many times. The chain joins TRBV29-1 to TRBJ2-5; D perhaps matches TRBD2 (6 bases). This CDR3 spans 11 amino acids. With 4 bases removed from V and 5 bases from J, the gap between germline ends came to 8 bases. Germline CDR1 and CDR2: SQVTM and ANQGSEA. The CDR3 spells CSVVRGETQYF. The CDR3 DNA reads TGCAGCGTTGTCCGGGGGGAGACCCAGTACTTC.

This clonotype has ten or more counts. The rearrangement links TRBV5-1 to TRBJ2-1; 13 positions match TRBD2. Per the germline V gene, CDR1 is SGHRS and CDR2 is YFSETQ. V shed 4 bases and J 3 bases; nucleotides not matched to a gene: 4. The CDR3 sequence is 16 residues long. CDR3 sequence reads: CASSRTSGSFYNEQFF. CDR3 bases: TGCGCCAGCAGCCGGACTAGCGGGAGTTTCTACAATGAGCAGTTCTTC. The full variable domain, completed using reference TRBV5-1 and TRBJ2-1, is KAGVTQTPRYLIKTRGQQVTLSCSPISGHRSVSWYQQTPGQGLQFLFEYFSETQRNKGNFPGRFSGRQFSNSRSEMNVSTLELGDSALYLCASSRTSGSFYNEQFFGPGTRLTVL.

At least ten counts were recorded for this clonotype. The rearrangement joins TRBV28 to TRBJ1-2; 9 bases agree with TRBD1. From germline, CDR1 is MDHEN and CDR2 SYDVKM. The CDR3 has 14 amino acids. The V and J ends lost 2 bases and 4 bases, in that order; junction bases with no gene match: 2. The CDR3: CASSLTGGAYGYTF. The CDR3 nucleotides read TGTGCCAGCAGTTTAACAGGGGGCGCCTATGGCTACACCTTC.

Only a few counts were recorded for this clonotype. The chain uses TRBV6-5 and TRBJ2-7, with 7 bases that match TRBD1. The CDR3 is 16 amino acids. V was clipped by 0 bases and J by 2 bases; unmatched bases: 7. Germline assignment: CDR1 MNHEY and CDR2 SVGAGI. The CDR3 is CASSYSEGAGPYEQYF. CDR3 bases: TGTGCCAGCAGTTACTCAGAGGGGGCCGGGCCCTACGAGCAGTACTTC.

V and J are TRBV29-1 and TRBJ2-3; D possibly matches TRBD1 or TRBD2 (5 bases each). Germline lookup yields CDR1 SQVTM and CDR2 ANQGSEA. V was pared by 6 bases and J by 10 bases, with 20 bases between. The CDR3 is made up of 13 amino acids. The CDR3 protein is CSVAAGTPPSQYF. The CDR3 nucleotides are TGCAGCGTGGCGGCAGGGACCCCTCCTTCGCAGTATTTT.

The CDR3 loop is CSVDRGVGETQYF. Here the CDR3 DNA reads TGCAGCGTTGACAGGGGGGTAGGGGAGACCCAGTACTTC. J is TRBJ2-5 and V is TRBV29-1; possible D gene TRBD1, 7 bases. Germline loops: CDR1 SQVTM, CDR2 ANQGSEA. CDR3 size: 13 residues. Trimming removed 3 bases from V and 5 bases from J, with 13 bases in between.

This clonotype was seen a few times. V gene TRBV5-1 combines with J gene TRBJ2-1, with 15 bases lining up with TRBD2. The CDR3 has 18 residues. V gave up 4 bases and J gave up 0 bases; unmatched junction bases: 5. Per germline, CDR1 SGHRS and CDR2 YFSETQ. CDR3 in amino acids: CASSPGTSGRSSYNEQFF. CDR3 sequence (DNA): TGCGCCAGCAGCCCCGGGACTAGCGGGAGGAGCTCCTACAATGAGCAGTTCTTC. Drawing the rest from reference TRBV5-1 and TRBJ2-1, the complete variable domain is KAGVTQTPRYLIKTRGQQVTLSCSPISGHRSVSWYQQTPGQGLQFLFEYFSETQRNKGNFPGRFSGRQFSNSRSEMNVSTLELGDSALYLCASSPGTSGRSSYNEQFFGPGTRLTVL.